This T cell receptor (beta chain) comes out of a study of T cell responses to AZD1222 COVID-19 vaccine. Study findings and constraints: An increase in Spike-specific TCR breadth and depth was observed after two AZD1222 doses. Only 5 to 7 individuals given AZD1222 were seropositive at baseline. After the peak T cell response, and only then, were repertoires sampled.

Here immunoSEQ multiplex PCR was the method, and the copy in TCRdb shows in-frame clones only, minus some. The table has more than 120,000 clones, roughly 87% seen once; the top ten hold roughly 1.5%. Germline CDR1 and CDR2: SGHNT and YENEEA. This CDR3 spans 18 amino acids. The V end lost 3 bases, the J end lost 3 bases, and 23 bases lay between the germline ends. About this clone itself: The antigen is unknown.

The rearrangement links TRBV11-3 to TRBJ2-5; possible D gene TRBD1, 5 bases. This clonotype was sampled from an adult who received the AZD1222 COVID-19 vaccine. Sequences were derived from peripheral blood, sampled 28 days after the second AZD1222 dose. The CDR3 nucleotides read TGTGCCAGCAGCTTGATGTCCCAATCGCAGGGTCACGAAGAGACCCAGTACTTC. This encodes CASSLMSQSQGHEETQYF.